This passage covers 22 T cell receptor beta chains from one sample sequenced in a study of cytomegalovirus exposure and HLA in healthy donors (dated by TCRdb to 2017 to 2019). The library was generated by the immunoSEQ multiplex PCR assay. For the multiplex PCR, a mixture combining 60 forward primers for TCR Vbeta segments and 13 reverse primers for TCR Jbeta segments was used. TCRdb obtained this table from immuneACCESS and retained in-frame rearrangements with V and J assigned. These tables miss some clones; where compared with another copy, unresolved V genes account for less than half of the shortfall, and the remainder is unexplained. This sample has roughly 170,000 clones in its table, and about 80% of those were observed once. The ten largest make up 1.3% of the sample. The material sequenced was PBMCs. These receptors came from a man aged 25-45 years in good health and CMV-seronegative.

V gene TRBV7-3 combines with J gene TRBJ1-6; perhaps TRBD1 as D (6 bases). Trimming removed 5 bases from V and 10 bases from J, with 15 bases in between. The CDR3 is made up of 14 amino acids. In germline, CDR1 is SGHTA, CDR2 FQGTGA. The DNA of the CDR3 is TGTGCCAGCAGCCAAGACACAGGGCGATCACCCCTCCACTTT. Its translation is CASSQDTGRSPLHF.

This clone showed up just a few times. The chain has TRBV14 and TRBJ2-7; the D is unclear. Germline lookup yields CDR1 SGHDN and CDR2 FVKESK. V lost 4 bases and J lost 7, with 17 bases in between. CDR3 length equals 14 residues. This chain's CDR3 is CASSRGYATSEQYF. The DNA of the CDR3 is TGTGCCAGCAGCCGCGGCTACGCTACGAGTGAGCAGTACTTC.

This clone was detected ten times or more. The rearrangement links TRBV28 to TRBJ2-1, with 8 bases identical to TRBD1. The ends lost 5 bases at V and 3 bases at J; junction bases unmatched: 6. There are 15 residues in the CDR3. Germline CDR1 is MDHEN and CDR2 is SYDVKM. CDR3 nucleotide sequence: TGTGCCAGCAGTCCCGGGACAGGCGACTACAATGAGCAGTTCTTC. It codes for CASSPGTGDYNEQFF.

This chain connects TRBV30 to TRBJ1-2; 7 bases map to TRBD1. The CDR3 length is 16 residues. Germline values: CDR1 GTSNPN, CDR2 SVGIG (reference sequence). Trimming took 0 bases from V and 4 from J; bases not matched to a gene: 11. CDR3 loop: CAWSVRAGGFGYGYTF. CDR3 nucleotide sequence: TGTGCCTGGAGTGTACGGGCAGGGGGTTTCGGCTATGGCTACACCTTC.

The gene calls are TRBV7-9 and TRBJ2-5; 14 bases agree with TRBD2. The ends lost 4 bases at V and 2 bases at J; junction bases unmatched: 9. CDR3 length: 18 residues. The germline CDR1 and CDR2 sequences are SEHNR and FQNEAQ (reference sequence). The CDR3 DNA sequence: TGTGCCAGCAGCTCCGGGACTAGCGGGGGACTACATCAAGAGACCCAGTACTTC. Translation gives CASSSGTSGGLHQETQYF.

The chain recombines TRBV5-1 with TRBJ2-1; D may be TRBD1 (6 bases). Germline lookup yields CDR1 SGHRS and CDR2 YFSETQ. There are 13 residues in the CDR3. V lost 3 bases to trimming and J lost 4 bases, with 8 bases between them. CDR3 DNA sequence: TGCGCCAGCAGCTACGGACAGTACAATGAGCAGTTCTTC. Its translation: CASSYGQYNEQFF. Supplemented by reference TRBV5-1 and TRBJ2-1, the full variable domain reads KAGVTQTPRYLIKTRGQQVTLSCSPISGHRSVSWYQQTPGQGLQFLFEYFSETQRNKGNFPGRFSGRQFSNSRSEMNVSTLELGDSALYLCASSYGQYNEQFFGPGTRLTVL.

Notes on this clone: Distinct nucleotide sequences in the sample also encode this CDR3. The chain is built from TRBV7-2 and TRBJ2-5; TRBD2 might be the D (6 bases). Trimming pared 1 base from V and 5 bases from J, leaving 14 bases between. Germline values: CDR1 SGHTA, CDR2 FQGNSA. CDR3 length equals 15 residues. CDR3: CASSLGAGGLETQYF. CDR3 sequence (DNA): TGTGCCAGCAGCTTAGGTGCCGGGGGTTTGGAGACCCAGTACTTC.

Details on this clone: At one boundary the junction diverges from the germline segment, which might be a read error. The V call is TRBV7-9, the J call TRBJ1-1, with a weak D call TRBD1 (6 bases). This CDR3 region has 17 residues. Germline V gene lookup returns CDR1 SEHNR and CDR2 FQNEAQ (reference sequence). In nucleotides, the CDR3 is TGTTCCAGCAGCTCCTCGGGGGGGCGAAGGGGCACCGCTGAAGCTTTCTTT. It translates to CSSSSSGGRRGTAEAFF.

This clone was counted a few times. V gene TRBV11-3 combines with J gene TRBJ2-7; D remains unclear. The CDR3 covers 14 residues. Germline lookup yields CDR1 SGHNT and CDR2 YENEEA. The V gene lost 0 bases and the J gene lost 1 base, with 7 bases spanning the gap. The CDR3 loop is CASSLDGSSYEQYF. The CDR3 DNA reads TGTGCCAGCAGCTTAGATGGCAGTTCCTACGAGCAGTACTTC.

The V gene is TRBV6-5, the J gene TRBJ1-2, with 7 positions matching TRBD1. CDR3 length: 13 residues. V gave up 3 bases and J gave up 6 bases; unmatched junction bases: 4. Per the germline V gene, CDR1 is MNHEY and CDR2 is SVGAGI. The CDR3 region has the DNA TGTGCCAGCAGTTATTCGACAGGGAATGGCTACACCTTC. It encodes CASSYSTGNGYTF.

The chain recombines TRBV7-2 with TRBJ1-2, with 8 bases fitting TRBD1. The CDR3 runs to 16 residues. From germline, CDR1 is SGHTA and CDR2 FQGNSA. V shed 6 bases and J 8 bases; nucleotides not matched to a gene: 17. CDR3 residues: CASRGTQGELTMGYTF. The CDR3, as DNA: TGTGCCAGCAGGGGAACACAGGGGGAATTAACTATGGGCTACACCTTC.

This rearrangement joins TRBV7-2 to TRBJ2-3; D might be TRBD1 (6 bases). Trimming stripped 5 bases from V and 1 base from J, with 13 bases between. The CDR3 covers 15 residues. Germline V gene sequence: CDR1 SGHTA, CDR2 FQGNSA. CDR3 nucleotides: TGTGCCAGCAGCGTAGACAGGCCCCGCACAGATACGCAGTATTTT. It specifies CASSVDRPRTDTQYF.

This clone was recorded only once. The rearrangement uses TRBV7-9 and TRBJ2-1; D gene ambiguous. CDR3 length: 11 amino acids. Trimming pared 2 bases from V and 9 bases from J, leaving 5 bases between. Germline CDR1 reads SEHNR; CDR2 reads FQNEAQ (reference sequence). This CDR3 is CASSLSSEQFF. CDR3 bases: TGTGCCAGCAGCTTAAGTAGTGAGCAGTTCTTC.

The chain is built from TRBV5-5 and TRBJ2-2; 8 bases fit TRBD2. The CDR3 totals 17 residues. The J segment lost 7 bases and the V segment lost 4 bases, leaving 15 bases of the junction unmatched. Germline loops: CDR1 SGHKS, CDR2 YYEKEE (reference sequence). CDR3 in amino acids: CASSPSVQREIFGELFF. The CDR3 region has the DNA TGTGCCAGCAGCCCGTCGGTGCAGCGGGAGATATTCGGGGAGCTGTTTTTT.

About this clone: Other DNA sequences in this specimen translate into the identical CDR3. CDR3 sequence: CASSQGTSQETQYF. Here the CDR3 DNA reads TGTGCCAGCAGCCAAGGGACATCCCAAGAGACCCAGTACTTC. The chain carries TRBV4-2 and TRBJ2-5, with D possibly TRBD1 on 5 matching bases. V gave up 1 base and J gave up 1 base, with 7 bases separating them. Germline V gene lookup returns CDR1 LGHNA and CDR2 YNFKEQ. The CDR3 sequence is 14 residues long.

This clone was counted a few times. This rearrangement joins TRBV21-1 to TRBJ2-7; TRBD2 was called by the table and not checked on the DNA. TRBV21-1 is tagged as a pseudogene. The CDR3 spans 10 residues. The CDR3 reads CASHFYEQYF. The CDR3 bases are TGTGCCAGTCACTTCTACGAGCAGTACTTC.

The chain carries TRBV5-1 and TRBJ1-2, with D possibly matching TRBD1 (5 bases). This CDR3 comprises 15 residues. From germline, CDR1 is SGHRS and CDR2 YFSETQ. Deletions cut 0 bases from V and 4 bases from J, with 13 bases between. CDR3 sequence: CASSLETGATYGYTF. For the CDR3, the DNA is TGCGCCAGCAGCTTGGAAACAGGAGCTACCTATGGCTACACCTTC.

V gene TRBV28 combines with J gene TRBJ1-2; 10 bases match TRBD1. CDR3 length: 14 amino acids. Germline CDR1 is MDHEN and CDR2 is SYDVKM. J lost 3 bases, V lost 7 bases, and 5 bases had no gene match. The chain's CDR3 is CASTAGQGDYGYTF. The CDR3 bases are TGTGCCAGCACCGCCGGACAGGGGGACTATGGCTACACCTTC.

The rearrangement uses TRBV6-1 and TRBJ1-5, with 9 bases matching TRBD1. This CDR3 has 15 residues. Germline V CDR1 and CDR2: MNHNS, SASEGT. Germline trimming cut 7 bases from V and 6 bases from J; bases unmatched to any gene: 10. For the CDR3, the DNA is TGTGCCAGCATTAAAGGACAGGGGTCGTCTCAGCCCCAGCATTTT. This translates into CASIKGQGSSQPQHF.

The chain uses TRBV9 and TRBJ2-6, with 10 positions matching TRBD2. The trim removed 4 bases at V and 4 bases at J, leaving 17 bases unmatched. Germline assignment: CDR1 SGDLS and CDR2 YYNGEE. The CDR3 is 20 amino acids. The CDR3 loop is CASSLAPTSGPTGGANVLTF. CDR3 nucleotide sequence: TGTGCCAGCAGCTTAGCTCCGACTAGCGGGCCCACGGGGGGGGCCAACGTCCTGACTTTC.

The chain has TRBV1 and TRBJ2-5; whether TRBD2, the table's D call, matches the DNA was not checked. TRBV1 is described as a pseudogene. This CDR3 comprises 18 residues. CDR3: CTSSSKGGKRGDQETQYF. The CDR3, as DNA: TGCACCAGCAGCTCAAAGGGTGGGAAGCGGGGGGACCAAGAGACCCAGTACTTC.

J is TRBJ2-5 and V is TRBV15; TRBD2 might be the D (6 bases). The V gene's germline CDR1 is LNHNV and CDR2 YYDKDF (reference sequence). The CDR3 has 17 amino acids. V gave up 0 bases and J gave up 2 bases, with 16 bases separating them. CDR3 protein: CATSRDRPSASQETQYF. The CDR3 nucleotides are TGTGCCACCAGCAGAGATAGGCCTAGCGCGTCACAAGAGACCCAGTACTTC.